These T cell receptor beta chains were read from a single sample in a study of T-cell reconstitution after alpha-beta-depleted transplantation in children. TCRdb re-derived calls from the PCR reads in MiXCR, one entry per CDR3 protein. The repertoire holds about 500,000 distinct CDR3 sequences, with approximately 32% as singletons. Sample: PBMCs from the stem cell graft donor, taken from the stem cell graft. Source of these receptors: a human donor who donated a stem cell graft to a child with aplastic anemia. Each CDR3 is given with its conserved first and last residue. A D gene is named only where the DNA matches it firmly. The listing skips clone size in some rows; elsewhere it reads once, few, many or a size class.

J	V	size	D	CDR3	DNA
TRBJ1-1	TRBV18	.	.	CASSPPRYRTEAFF	TGTGCCAGCTCACCACCCCGATACAGAACTGAAGCTTTCTTT
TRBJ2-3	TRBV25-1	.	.	CASSEIGTDTQYF	TGTGCCAGCAGTGAGATCGGCACAGATACGCAGTATTTT
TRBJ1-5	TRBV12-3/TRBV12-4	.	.	CASSLVGIGKRELHF	TGTGCCAGCAGTTTAGTAGGGATTGGCAAAAGGGAGTTGCATTTT
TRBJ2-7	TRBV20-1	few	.	CSARGLAKGYEQYF	TGCAGTGCTAGAGGCCTAGCGAAAGGCTACGAGCAGTACTTC
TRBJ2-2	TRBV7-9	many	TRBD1	CASSLWDRGVWTGELFF	TGTGCCAGCAGCCTTTGGGACAGGGGAGTGTGGACCGGGGAGCTGTTTTTT
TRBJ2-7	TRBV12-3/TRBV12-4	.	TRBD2	CASRTSGSHWEQYF	TGTGCCAGCAGGACTAGCGGGAGTCATTGGGAGCAGTACTTC
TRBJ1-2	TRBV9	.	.	CASSVLAGQYGYTF	TGTGCCAGCAGCGTATTGGCAGGGCAGTATGGCTACACCTTC
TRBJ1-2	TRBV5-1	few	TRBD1	CASSPRDRDLLGDGYTF	TGCGCCAGCAGCCCCCGGGACAGGGACCTCCTCGGAGATGGCTACACCTTC
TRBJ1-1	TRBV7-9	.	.	CANSSSAGVTEAFF	TGTGCCAACAGCTCAAGTGCGGGGGTTACTGAAGCTTTCTTT
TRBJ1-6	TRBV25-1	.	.	CASSIRVDSPLHF	TGTGCCAGTAGTATCAGGGTCGATTCACCCCTCCACTTT
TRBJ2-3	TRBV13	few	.	CASSSGRLTDTQYF	TGTGCCAGCAGCTCGGGACGGCTCACAGATACGCAGTATTTT
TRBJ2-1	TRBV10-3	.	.	CAPAGEQFF	TGTGCCCCAGCGGGTGAGCAGTTCTTC
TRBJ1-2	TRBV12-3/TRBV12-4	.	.	CASSNSGADYGYTF	TGTGCCAGCAGCAATTCAGGGGCAGACTATGGCTACACCTTC
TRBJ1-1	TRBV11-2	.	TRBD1	CASSGGTGATNTEAFF	TGTGCCAGCAGCGGCGGGACAGGGGCGACGAACACTGAAGCTTTCTTT
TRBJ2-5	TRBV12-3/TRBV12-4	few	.	CASSLVRSQQETQYF	TGTGCCAGCAGTTTAGTTAGGTCCCAGCAAGAGACCCAGTACTTC
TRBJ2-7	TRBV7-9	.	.	CASSPVQRYEQYF	TGTGCCAGCAGCCCGGTCCAGCGCTACGAGCAGTACTTC
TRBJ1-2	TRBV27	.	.	CASRPTGLGGYGYTF	TGTGCCAGCAGGCCCACCGGGCTGGGAGGCTATGGCTACACCTTC
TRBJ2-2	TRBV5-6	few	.	CASSFGRRGVPPLF	TGTGCCAGCAGCTTTGGCCGGAGAGGGGTTCCGCCCCTTTTT
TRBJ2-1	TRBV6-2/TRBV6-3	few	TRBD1	CASSPQGTGHPLGQFF	TGTGCCAGCAGTCCACAAGGGACAGGACATCCCTTGGGGCAGTTCTTC
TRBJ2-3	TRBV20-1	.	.	CCARDRWGGVTDTQYF	TGCTGTGCTAGAGATCGGTGGGGCGGAGTCACAGATACGCAGTATTTT
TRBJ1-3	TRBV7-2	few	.	CASRSGTGIVNTIYF	TGTGCCAGCAGGTCAGGGACCGGTATCGTTAACACCATATATTTT
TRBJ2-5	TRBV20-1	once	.	CSAGHGQETQYF	TGCAGTGCGGGGCACGGACAAGAGACCCAGTACTTC
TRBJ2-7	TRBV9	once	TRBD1	CASSVAQGEHEQYF	TGTGCCAGCAGCGTAGCCCAGGGGGAACACGAGCAGTACTTC
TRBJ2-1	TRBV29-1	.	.	CSGERYNEQFF	TGCAGCGGGGAAAGGTACAATGAGCAGTTCTTC
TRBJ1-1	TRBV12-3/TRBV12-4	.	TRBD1	CASSRDRITEAFF	TGTGCCAGCAGCAGGGACAGGATAACTGAAGCTTTCTTT
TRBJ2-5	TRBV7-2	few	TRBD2	CASSPAPTSGRKTQYF	TGTGCCAGCAGCCCTGCCCCTACTAGCGGGAGAAAGACCCAGTACTTC